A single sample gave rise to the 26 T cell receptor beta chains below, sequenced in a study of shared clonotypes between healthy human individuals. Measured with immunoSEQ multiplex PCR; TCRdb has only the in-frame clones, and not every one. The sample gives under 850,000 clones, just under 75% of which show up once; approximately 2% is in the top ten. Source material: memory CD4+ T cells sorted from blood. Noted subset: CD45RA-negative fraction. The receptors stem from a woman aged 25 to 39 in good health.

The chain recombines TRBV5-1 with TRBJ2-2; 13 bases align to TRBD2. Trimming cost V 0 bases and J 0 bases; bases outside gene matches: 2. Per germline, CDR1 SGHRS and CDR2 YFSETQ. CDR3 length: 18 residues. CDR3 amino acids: CASSLAGLAGANTGELFF. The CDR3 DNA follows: TGCGCCAGCAGCTTGGCCGGACTAGCGGGAGCGAACACCGGGGAGCTGTTTTTT.

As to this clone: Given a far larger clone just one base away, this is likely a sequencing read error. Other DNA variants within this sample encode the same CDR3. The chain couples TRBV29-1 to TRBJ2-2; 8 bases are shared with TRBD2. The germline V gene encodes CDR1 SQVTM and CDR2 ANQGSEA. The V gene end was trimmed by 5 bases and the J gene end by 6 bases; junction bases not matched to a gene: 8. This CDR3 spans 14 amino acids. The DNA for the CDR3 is TGCAGCGTTTTCACTAGCGGAAGGGCCGGGGAGCTGTTTTTT. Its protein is CSVFTSGRAGELFF.

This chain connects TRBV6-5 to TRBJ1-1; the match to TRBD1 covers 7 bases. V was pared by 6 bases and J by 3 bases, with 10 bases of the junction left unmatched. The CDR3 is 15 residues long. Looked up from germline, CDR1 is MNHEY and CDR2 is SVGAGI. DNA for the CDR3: TGTGCCAGCAGACCGGACAGGAGATTGGACACTGAAGCTTTCTTT. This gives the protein CASRPDRRLDTEAFF.

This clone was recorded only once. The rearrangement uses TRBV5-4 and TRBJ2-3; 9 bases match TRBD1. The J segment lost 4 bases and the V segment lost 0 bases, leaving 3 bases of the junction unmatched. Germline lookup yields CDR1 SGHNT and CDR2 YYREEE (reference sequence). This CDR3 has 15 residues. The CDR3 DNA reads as TGTGCCAGCAGCTTGGGGGACAGGGTCTCAGATACGCAGTATTTT. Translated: CASSLGDRVSDTQYF.

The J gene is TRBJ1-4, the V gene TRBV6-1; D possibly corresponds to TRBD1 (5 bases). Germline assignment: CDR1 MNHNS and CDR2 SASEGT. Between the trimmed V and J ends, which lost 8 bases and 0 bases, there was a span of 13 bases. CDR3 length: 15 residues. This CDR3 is CASGQGRSTNEKLFF. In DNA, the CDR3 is TGTGCCAGCGGCCAGGGACGGTCAACTAATGAAAAACTGTTTTTT.

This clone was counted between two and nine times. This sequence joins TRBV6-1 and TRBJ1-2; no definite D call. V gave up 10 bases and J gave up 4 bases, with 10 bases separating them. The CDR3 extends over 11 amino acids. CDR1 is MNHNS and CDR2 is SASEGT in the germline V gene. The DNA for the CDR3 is TGTGCCACCCAAGTGGTCTATGGCTACACCTTC. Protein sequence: CATQVVYGYTF.

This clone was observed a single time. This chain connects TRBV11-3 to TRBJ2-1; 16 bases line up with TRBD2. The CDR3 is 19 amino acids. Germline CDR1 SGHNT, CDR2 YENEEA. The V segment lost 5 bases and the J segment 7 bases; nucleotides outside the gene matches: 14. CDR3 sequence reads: CASSVGPGLAGGVENEQFF. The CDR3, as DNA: TGTGCCAGCAGCGTCGGACCGGGACTAGCGGGAGGGGTGGAGAATGAGCAGTTCTTC.

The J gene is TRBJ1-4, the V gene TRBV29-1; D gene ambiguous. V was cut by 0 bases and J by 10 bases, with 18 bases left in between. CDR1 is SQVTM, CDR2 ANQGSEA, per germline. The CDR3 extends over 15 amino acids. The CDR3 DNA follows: TGCAGCGTTGAAGAGGGAGGACCGGTAGATGGAAAACTGTTTTTT. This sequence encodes CSVEEGGPVDGKLFF.

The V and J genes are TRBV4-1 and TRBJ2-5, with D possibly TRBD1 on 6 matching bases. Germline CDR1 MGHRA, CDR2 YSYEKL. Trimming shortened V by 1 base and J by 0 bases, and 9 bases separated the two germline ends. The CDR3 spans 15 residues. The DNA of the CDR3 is TGCGCCAGCAGCCAAGGGGACACCCACCAAGAGACCCAGTACTTC. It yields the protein CASSQGDTHQETQYF.

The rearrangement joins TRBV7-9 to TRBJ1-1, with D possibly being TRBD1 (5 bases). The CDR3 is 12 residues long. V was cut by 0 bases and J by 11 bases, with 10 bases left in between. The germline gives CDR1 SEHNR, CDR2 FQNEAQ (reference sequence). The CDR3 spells CASSLAREQAFF. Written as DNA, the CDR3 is TGTGCCAGCAGCTTAGCCAGGGAACAGGCTTTCTTT.

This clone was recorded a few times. The CDR3 bases are TGTGCCATCAGTAGACAGCAAAAAACAGATACGCAGTATTTT. Protein: CAISRQQKTDTQYF. V is TRBV10-3 and J is TRBJ2-3, with D perhaps TRBD1 (5 bases). The V gene lost 5 bases and the J gene lost 3 bases, with 12 bases spanning the gap. Germline CDR1 is ENHRY and CDR2 is SYGVKD. CDR3 length equals 14 residues.

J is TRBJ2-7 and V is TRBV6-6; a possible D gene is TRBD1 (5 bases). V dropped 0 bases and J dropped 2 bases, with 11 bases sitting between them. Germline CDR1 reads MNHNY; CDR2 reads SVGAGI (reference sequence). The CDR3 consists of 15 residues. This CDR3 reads CASSYSGHRTYEQYF. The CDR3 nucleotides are TGTGCCAGCAGTTACTCGGGGCACCGAACCTACGAGCAGTACTTC.

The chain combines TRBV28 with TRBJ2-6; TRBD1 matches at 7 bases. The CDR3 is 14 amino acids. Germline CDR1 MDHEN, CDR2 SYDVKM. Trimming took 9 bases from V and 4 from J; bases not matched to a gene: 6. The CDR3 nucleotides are TGTGCCAGTGGGACAGCCGAAGGGGCCAACGTCCTGACTTTC. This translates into CASGTAEGANVLTF.

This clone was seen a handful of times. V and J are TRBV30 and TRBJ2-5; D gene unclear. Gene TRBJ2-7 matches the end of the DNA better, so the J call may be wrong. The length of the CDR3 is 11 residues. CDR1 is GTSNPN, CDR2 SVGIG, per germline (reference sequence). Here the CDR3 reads CAWSVLNEQYF. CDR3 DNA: TGTGCCTGGAGTGTACTTAACGAGCAGTACTTC.

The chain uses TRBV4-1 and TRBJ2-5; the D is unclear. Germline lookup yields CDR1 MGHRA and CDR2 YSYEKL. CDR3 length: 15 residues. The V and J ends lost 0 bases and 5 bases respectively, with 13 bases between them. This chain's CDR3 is CASSQEGAHGETQYF. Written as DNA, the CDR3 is TGCGCCAGCAGCCAAGAAGGAGCCCACGGGGAGACCCAGTACTTC.

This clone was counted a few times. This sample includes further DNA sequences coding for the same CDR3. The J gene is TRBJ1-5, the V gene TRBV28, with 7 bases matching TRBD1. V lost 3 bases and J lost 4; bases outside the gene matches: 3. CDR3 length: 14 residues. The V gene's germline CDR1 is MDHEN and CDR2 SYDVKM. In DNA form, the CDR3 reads TGTGCCAGCAGTTTGTCAGGGGGGAATCAGCCCCAGCATTTT. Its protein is CASSLSGGNQPQHF.

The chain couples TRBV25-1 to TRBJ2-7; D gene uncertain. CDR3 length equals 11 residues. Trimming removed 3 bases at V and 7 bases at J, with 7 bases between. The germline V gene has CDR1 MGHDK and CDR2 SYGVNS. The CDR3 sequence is CASSDRREQYF. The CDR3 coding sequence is TGTGCCAGCAGTGATAGGCGGGAGCAGTACTTC.

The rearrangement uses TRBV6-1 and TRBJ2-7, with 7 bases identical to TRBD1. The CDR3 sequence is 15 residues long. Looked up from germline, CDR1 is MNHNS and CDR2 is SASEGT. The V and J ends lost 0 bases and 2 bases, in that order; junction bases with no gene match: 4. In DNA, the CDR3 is TGTGCCAGCAGTGAAGCTTTGACAGGGCCCTACGAGCAGTACTTC. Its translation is CASSEALTGPYEQYF.

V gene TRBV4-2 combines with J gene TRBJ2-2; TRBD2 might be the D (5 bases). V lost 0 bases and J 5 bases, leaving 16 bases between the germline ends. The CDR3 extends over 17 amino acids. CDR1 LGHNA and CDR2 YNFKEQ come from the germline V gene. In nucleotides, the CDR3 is TGTGCCAGCAGCCAAGATTCGCATACTAGGGATACCGGGGAGCTGTTTTTT. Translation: CASSQDSHTRDTGELFF.

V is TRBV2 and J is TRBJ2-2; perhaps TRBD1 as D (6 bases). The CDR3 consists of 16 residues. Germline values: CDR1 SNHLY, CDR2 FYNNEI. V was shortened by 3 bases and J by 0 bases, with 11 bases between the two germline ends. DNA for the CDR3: TGTGCCAGCAGTGATACAGGGCCGGCGAACACCGGGGAGCTGTTTTTT. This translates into CASSDTGPANTGELFF.

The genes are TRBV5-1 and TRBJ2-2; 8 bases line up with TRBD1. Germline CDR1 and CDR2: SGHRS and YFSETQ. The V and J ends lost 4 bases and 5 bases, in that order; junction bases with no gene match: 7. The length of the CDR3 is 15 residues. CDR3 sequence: CASSTGQGRTGELFF. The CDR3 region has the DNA TGCGCCAGCAGCACCGGACAGGGTAGAACCGGGGAGCTGTTTTTT.

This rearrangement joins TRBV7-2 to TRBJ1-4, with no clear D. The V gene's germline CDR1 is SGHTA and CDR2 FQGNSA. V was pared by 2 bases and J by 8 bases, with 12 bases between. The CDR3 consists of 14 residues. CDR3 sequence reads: CASSLTTVSEKLFF. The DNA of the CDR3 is TGTGCCAGCAGCTTAACGACCGTGTCCGAAAAACTGTTTTTT.

The CDR3: CASSEVFRAPVQETQYF. The CDR3 DNA sequence: TGTGCCAGCAGTGAAGTATTCCGGGCCCCCGTCCAAGAGACCCAGTACTTC. The chain links TRBV6-1 to TRBJ2-5, with D hard to call. V was trimmed by 1 base and J by 1 base, leaving 16 bases between them. The CDR3 covers 17 residues. Germline CDR1 and CDR2: MNHNS and SASEGT.

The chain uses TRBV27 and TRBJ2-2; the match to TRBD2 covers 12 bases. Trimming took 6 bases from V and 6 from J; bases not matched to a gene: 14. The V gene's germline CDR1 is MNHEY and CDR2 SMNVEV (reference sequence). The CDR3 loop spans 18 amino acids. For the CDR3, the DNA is TGTGCCAGCAGCTTTCGACAGCTAGCGGGAGGGGCGGCCGGGGAGCTGTTTTTT. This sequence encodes CASSFRQLAGGAAGELFF.

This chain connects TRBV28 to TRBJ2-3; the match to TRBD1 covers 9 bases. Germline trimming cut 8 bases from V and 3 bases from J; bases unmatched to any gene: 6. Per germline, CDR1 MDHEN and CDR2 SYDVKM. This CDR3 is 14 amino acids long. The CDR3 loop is CASGSGQGTDTQYF. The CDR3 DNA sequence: TGTGCCAGCGGGTCGGGACAGGGTACAGATACGCAGTATTTT.

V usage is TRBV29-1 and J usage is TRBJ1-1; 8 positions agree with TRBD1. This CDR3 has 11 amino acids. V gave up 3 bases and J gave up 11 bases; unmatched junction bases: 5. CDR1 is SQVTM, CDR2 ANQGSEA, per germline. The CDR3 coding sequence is TGCAGCGTTGATAATCAGGGGGCGGCTTTCTTT. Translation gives CSVDNQGAAFF.